The 30 T cell receptor beta chains below all came from one sample that was sequenced in a study of beta chain features in type 1 diabetes. Expressed TCRB transcripts were sequenced, since all the RNA that had been isolated was reverse transcribed. Data came from immunoSEQ multiplex PCR; TCRdb stores just in-frame clones and leaves some out. Altogether hundreds of thousands of clones are present, about 9.3% being singletons, with the ten largest covering just under 0.035%. The specimen sequenced was naive CD4+ T cells from blood. These receptors were collected from a young woman in good health.

The rearrangement joins TRBV12-5 to TRBJ2-2; TRBD2 is a possible D gene (5 bases). In germline, CDR1 is LGHNT, CDR2 FRNRAP. The CDR3 extends over 15 amino acids. Trimming shortened V by 5 bases and J by 5 bases, and 15 bases separated the two germline ends. CDR3 loop: CASGPSEVMTGELFF. In nucleotides, the CDR3 is TGTGCTAGTGGTCCCTCGGAGGTGATGACCGGGGAGCTGTTTTTT.

This clone came up a few times. The chain carries TRBV9 and TRBJ2-7, with TRBD2 matching over 7 bases. Germline CDR1 is SGDLS and CDR2 is YYNGEE. The trim removed 1 base at V and 2 bases at J, leaving 3 bases unmatched. This CDR3 has 14 amino acids. The CDR3 coding sequence is TGTGCCAGCAGCGTATCCAGCGGGACCTACGAGCAGTACTTC. It specifies CASSVSSGTYEQYF. The full variable domain, in which reference TRBV9 and TRBJ2-7 provide the parts outside the CDR3, is DSGVTQTPKHLITATGQRVTLRCSPRSGDLSVYWYQQSLDQGLQFLIQYYNGEERAKGNILERFSAQQFPDLHSELNLSSLELGDSALYFCASSVSSGTYEQYFGPGTRLTVT.

J is TRBJ1-1 and V is TRBV15, with 8 bases aligning to TRBD1. The V and J ends lost 0 bases and 5 bases, in that order; junction bases with no gene match: 8. CDR1 is LNHNV, CDR2 YYDKDF, per germline (reference sequence). The CDR3 contains 16 residues. CDR3 in DNA: TGTGCCACCAGCAGAGACTTCAGACAGGGGCGTACTGAAGCTTTCTTT. Its translation is CATSRDFRQGRTEAFF.

V usage is TRBV5-8 and J usage is TRBJ2-2; 8 bases fit TRBD1. This CDR3 spans 15 amino acids. The V gene's germline CDR1 is SGHTS and CDR2 YDEGEE. J lost 6 bases, V lost 0 bases, and 4 bases had no gene match. CDR3 in DNA: TGTGCCAGCAGCTTGGGGACAGGGACCGCCGGGGAGCTGTTTTTT. This gives the protein CASSLGTGTAGELFF.

This clone has more than one count but fewer than ten. J is TRBJ1-2 and V is TRBV6-5; 7 bases are shared with TRBD1. The ends lost 6 bases at V and 8 bases at J; junction bases unmatched: 6. CDR1 is MNHEY, CDR2 SVGAGI, per germline. This CDR3 is built from 12 residues. The CDR3 bases are TGTGCCAGCAGAGGGGGCGTAGGGGGCTACACCTTC. Its protein is CASRGGVGGYTF.

Comments on this clone: This sample includes further DNA sequences coding for the same CDR3. This chain connects TRBV18 to TRBJ1-1, with D unresolved. The CDR3 consists of 13 residues. The V gene lost 1 base and the J gene lost 1 base, with 4 bases spanning the gap. Germline values: CDR1 KGHSH, CDR2 LQKENI. The CDR3 bases are TGTGCCAGCTCACCACTCTGGAACACTGAAGCTTTCTTT. Translating gives CASSPLWNTEAFF.

This clone was recorded a few times. V usage is TRBV27 and J usage is TRBJ2-7; TRBD1 agrees at 7 bases. The V gene end was trimmed by 7 bases and the J gene end by 3 bases; junction bases not matched to a gene: 21. The length of the CDR3 is 18 residues. Looked up from germline, CDR1 is MNHEY and CDR2 is SMNVEV (reference sequence). For the CDR3, the DNA is TGTGCCAGCACACCACGGGTTCCGGCCCCCGGGACAGACTACGAGCAGTACTTC. As protein: CASTPRVPAPGTDYEQYF.

The gene calls are TRBV19 and TRBJ2-1; tentative D call: TRBD2 (5 bases). The germline CDR1 and CDR2 sequences are LNHDA and SQIVND (reference sequence). The CDR3 loop spans 16 amino acids. V lost 0 bases, J lost 4 bases, and 13 bases lay in between. Written as DNA, the CDR3 is TGTGCCAGTAGTATAGATACCCCGCCGGGGTACAATGAGCAGTTCTTC. Translating it yields CASSIDTPPGYNEQFF.

The V and J genes are TRBV7-9 and TRBJ1-1, with D possibly matching TRBD1 (5 bases). CDR3 length: 15 residues. Germline values: CDR1 SEHNR, CDR2 FQNEAQ (reference sequence). V dropped 4 bases and J dropped 0 bases, with 12 bases sitting between them. CDR3 residues: CASSYMGGMNTEAFF. Here the CDR3 DNA reads TGTGCCAGCAGCTACATGGGGGGGATGAACACTGAAGCTTTCTTT.

This clone has just a few counts. The CDR3: CASSLTRLAAYNEQFF. CDR3 DNA: TGTGCCAGCAGTTTAACGAGACTAGCGGCCTACAATGAGCAGTTCTTC. The chain couples TRBV27 to TRBJ2-1, with 9 positions matching TRBD2. The CDR3 contains 16 residues. The J segment lost 2 bases and the V segment lost 2 bases, leaving 4 bases of the junction unmatched. CDR1 is MNHEY and CDR2 is SMNVEV in the germline V gene (reference sequence).

This chain uses TRBV13 with TRBJ2-1, with TRBD2 as a possible D gene (5 bases). V was trimmed by 5 bases and J by 8 bases, leaving 40 bases between them. Per the germline V gene, CDR1 is PRHDT and CDR2 is FYEKMQ (reference sequence). The CDR3 is 22 residues long. The CDR3: CASSRARGGGPPFFSGKDEQFF. In DNA, the CDR3 is TGTGCCAGCAGCAGAGCCCGAGGTGGAGGCCCTCCTTTTTTTTCTGGGAAGGATGAGCAGTTCTTC. The full variable domain, its missing parts supplied by reference TRBV13 and TRBJ2-1, is AAGVIQSPRHLIKEKRETATLKCYPIPRHDTVYWYQQGPGQDPQFLISFYEKMQSDKGSIPDRFSAQQFSDYHSELNMSSLELGDSALYFCASSRARGGGPPFFSGKDEQFFGPGTRLTVL.

This clone was counted only a few times. The rearrangement joins TRBV7-9 to TRBJ2-2; tentatively, D is TRBD2 (6 bases). V lost 5 bases and J 5 bases, leaving 12 bases between the germline ends. Germline CDR1 SEHNR, CDR2 FQNEAQ (reference sequence). This CDR3 has 14 amino acids. The CDR3 protein is CASSPPGVTGELFF. The CDR3 region has the DNA TGTGCCAGCAGCCCCCCGGGGGTGACCGGGGAGCTGTTTTTT.

This clone was seen a handful of times. This chain connects TRBV18 to TRBJ2-5, with TRBD1 matching over 9 bases. V trimming: 5 bases; J trimming: 3 bases; junction bases outside the gene matches: 7. Germline V gene data show CDR1 as KGHSH and CDR2 as LQKENI. The CDR3 runs 15 residues. The CDR3 sequence is CASSYKGTGKETQYF. The CDR3 nucleotides are TGTGCCAGCTCATACAAAGGGACAGGGAAAGAGACCCAGTACTTC. Variable domain in full (rest from reference TRBV18 and TRBJ2-5): NAGVMQNPRHLVRRRGQEARLRCSPMKGHSHVYWYRQLPEEGLKFMVYLQKENIIDESGMPKERFSAEFPKEGPSILRIQQVVRGDSAAYFCASSYKGTGKETQYFGPGTRLLVL.

This clone has only a few counts. The chain carries TRBV30 and TRBJ1-3; a possible D gene is TRBD1 (5 bases). Trimming cost V 0 bases and J 0 bases, with 12 bases left between them. This CDR3 is 16 amino acids long. The germline CDR1 and CDR2 sequences are GTSNPN and SVGIG (reference sequence). The CDR3 protein is CAWSVRRTLSGNTIYF. The CDR3 DNA reads as TGTGCCTGGAGTGTACGACGGACACTCTCTGGAAACACCATATATTTT.

This clone has more than one count but fewer than ten. DNA of the CDR3: TGTGCCAGTAGCCCCGATGTAGCGGGGCCCTACGAGCAGTACTTC. Translated, it gives CASSPDVAGPYEQYF. The V and J genes are TRBV19 and TRBJ2-7; 8 nucleotides agree with TRBD2. Germline V lookup: CDR1 LNHDA, CDR2 SQIVND (reference sequence). Unmatched junction bases numbered 9, after V lost 6 bases and J lost 2 bases. The CDR3 consists of 15 residues.

The chain joins TRBV2 to TRBJ2-6, with D tentatively TRBD2 (6 bases). V was pared by 8 bases and J by 0 bases, with 14 bases between. Germline-derived CDR1 and CDR2 are SNHLY and FYNNEI. The CDR3 sequence is 16 residues long. DNA for the CDR3: TGTGCCAGCCTGGGGGGACCGTTCTCTGGGGCCAACGTCCTGACTTTC. Its translation: CASLGGPFSGANVLTF. Drawing the rest from reference TRBV2 and TRBJ2-6, the complete variable domain is EPEVTQTPSHQVTQMGQEVILRCVPISNHLYFYWYRQILGQKVEFLVSFYNNEISEKSEIFDDQFSVERPDGSNFTLKIRSTKLEDSAMYFCASLGGPFSGANVLTFGAGSRLTVL.

V and J are TRBV10-3 and TRBJ2-7; 9 nucleotides line up with TRBD1. The CDR3 covers 13 residues. The V segment lost 8 bases and the J segment 4 bases; nucleotides outside the gene matches: 6. Germline-derived CDR1 and CDR2 are ENHRY and SYGVKD. The CDR3 region has the DNA TGTGCCATCTCCGGACAGGGGAAATACGAGCAGTACTTC. Its protein is CAISGQGKYEQYF.

CDR3 in amino acids: CASSLWDRGVGNSPLHF. The CDR3 nucleotides are TGTGCCAGCAGTTTGTGGGACAGGGGAGTAGGGAATTCACCCCTCCACTTT. The chain uses TRBV27 and TRBJ1-6, with TRBD1 identical over 10 bases. This CDR3 contains 17 residues. CDR1 and CDR2 from the germline V gene are MNHEY and SMNVEV (reference sequence). The junction had 9 bases not matched to a gene; V was cut back by 3 bases and J by 7 bases.

This clone has a handful of counts. The chain is built from TRBV5-1 and TRBJ1-1; TRBD1 agrees at 10 bases. The CDR3 covers 14 residues. V was clipped by 4 bases and J by 5 bases; unmatched bases: 5. Per the germline V gene, CDR1 is SGHRS and CDR2 is YFSETQ. CDR3 DNA sequence: TGCGCCAGCAGCAGATTGGACAGGGGGACTGAAGCTTTCTTT. Amino acid sequence: CASSRLDRGTEAFF. Looking up the rest from reference TRBV5-1 and TRBJ1-1 gives the full variable domain: KAGVTQTPRYLIKTRGQQVTLSCSPISGHRSVSWYQQTPGQGLQFLFEYFSETQRNKGNFPGRFSGRQFSNSRSEMNVSTLELGDSALYLCASSRLDRGTEAFFGQGTRLTVV.

This clone was found a few times. The rearrangement links TRBV30 to TRBJ1-5; 8 bases map to TRBD1. The J segment lost 5 bases and the V segment lost 7 bases, leaving 7 bases of the junction unmatched. CDR1 is GTSNPN and CDR2 is SVGIG in the germline V gene (reference sequence). The CDR3 has 13 residues. CDR3 residues: CASRAGGDQPQHF. The CDR3 DNA is TGTGCCTCCCGGGCAGGGGGCGATCAGCCCCAGCATTTT.

This clone was counted a few times. V gene TRBV9 combines with J gene TRBJ2-2, with D maybe TRBD1 (6 bases). The length of the CDR3 is 19 residues. The ends were cut back, 4 bases at V and 1 base at J, with 23 bases in the middle. Germline V gene data show CDR1 as SGDLS and CDR2 as YYNGEE. The CDR3 DNA sequence: TGTGCCAGCAGCCTTCGGACAGCATTCTCACCCATGAACACCGGGGAGCTGTTTTTT. It is translated as CASSLRTAFSPMNTGELFF.

The sample holds a few counts of this clone. The gene calls are TRBV7-8 and TRBJ2-7, with 7 nucleotides matching TRBD1. This CDR3 has 15 amino acids. V dropped 4 bases and J dropped 0; count of bases not matched to a gene: 6. CDR1 and CDR2 from the germline V gene are SGHVS and FQNEAQ. The CDR3, as DNA: TGTGCCAGCAGCTCGAAAGGGACAGTCTCCTACGAGCAGTACTTC. This encodes CASSSKGTVSYEQYF. The full variable domain, with the rest looked up from reference TRBV7-8 and TRBJ2-7, is GAGVSQSPRYKVAKRGQDVALRCDPISGHVSLFWYQQALGQGPEFLTYFQNEAQLDKSGLPSDRFFAERPEGSVSTLKIQRTQQEDSAVYLCASSSKGTVSYEQYFGPGTRLTVT.

This clone was picked up a small number of times. V is TRBV5-1 and J is TRBJ2-3; D is possibly TRBD2 (6 bases). There are 16 residues in the CDR3. Germline V gene data show CDR1 as SGHRS and CDR2 as YFSETQ. The V gene lost 4 bases and the J gene lost 1 base, with 16 bases spanning the gap. CDR3 coding DNA: TGCGCCAGCAGCCCGGCGGGACGCGGGGGCACAGATACGCAGTATTTT. Protein: CASSPAGRGGTDTQYF.

The chain recombines TRBV29-1 with TRBJ1-2; D is undetermined. Germline V lookup: CDR1 SQVTM, CDR2 ANQGSEA. This CDR3 spans 12 amino acids. The V and J ends lost 8 bases and 3 bases respectively, with 13 bases between them. The CDR3 region is CSSKVGDYGYTF. As DNA, the CDR3 is TGCAGCTCAAAAGTCGGGGACTATGGCTACACCTTC. Drawing the rest from reference TRBV29-1 and TRBJ1-2, the complete variable domain is SAVISQKPSRDICQRGTSLTIQCQVDSQVTMMFWYRQQPGQSLTLIATANQGSEATYESGFVIDKFPISRPNLTFSTLTVSNMSPEDSSIYLCSSKVGDYGYTFGSGTRLTVV.

J is TRBJ1-5 and V is TRBV19; D is ambiguous. Trimming removed 11 bases at V and 1 base at J, with 15 bases between. CDR3 length equals 14 residues. Germline CDR1 and CDR2: LNHDA and SQIVND (reference sequence). CDR3 in DNA: TGTGCCCCTACCCCGGGGTGCAGCAATCAGCCCCAGCATTTT. This gives the protein CAPTPGCSNQPQHF.

The chain recombines TRBV5-6 with TRBJ2-1; the match to TRBD2 covers 8 bases. CDR3 size: 16 residues. Germline V gives CDR1 SGHDT, CDR2 YYEEEE. The junction had 9 bases not matched to a gene; V was cut back by 1 base and J by 6 bases. Written as DNA, the CDR3 is TGTGCCAGCAGCTTGAGAGGAGCGGGAGTAGCCAATGAGCAGTTCTTC. Its protein product is CASSLRGAGVANEQFF.

This rearrangement joins TRBV15 to TRBJ1-1; 7 positions agree with TRBD1. The V gene end was trimmed by 1 base and the J gene end by 1 base; junction bases not matched to a gene: 6. The CDR3 totals 16 residues. Per the germline V gene, CDR1 is LNHNV and CDR2 is YYDKDF (reference sequence). CDR3 nucleotides: TGTGCCACCAGCAGAGTCTTGGGACAGCCGAACACTGAAGCTTTCTTT. Translating gives CATSRVLGQPNTEAFF.

A few counts support this clone. The chain recombines TRBV18 with TRBJ1-2; TRBD1 agrees at 7 bases. The CDR3 loop spans 16 amino acids. CDR1 is KGHSH and CDR2 is LQKENI in the germline V gene. J gave up 0 bases and V 3 bases, and 7 bases lay outside the gene matches. CDR3 coding DNA: TGTGCCAGCTCACCGCCGGGACAGCGAACTAACTATGGCTACACCTTC. Translating gives CASSPPGQRTNYGYTF. Filled out from reference TRBV18 and TRBJ1-2, the complete variable domain reads NAGVMQNPRHLVRRRGQEARLRCSPMKGHSHVYWYRQLPEEGLKFMVYLQKENIIDESGMPKERFSAEFPKEGPSILRIQQVVRGDSAAYFCASSPPGQRTNYGYTFGSGTRLTVV.

At least ten counts were recorded for this clone. The gene calls are TRBV27 and TRBJ2-6, with 7 bases that match TRBD1. Germline V lookup: CDR1 MNHEY, CDR2 SMNVEV (reference sequence). Trimming cost V 8 bases and J 1 base; bases outside gene matches: 5. This CDR3 has 15 residues. Written as DNA, the CDR3 is TGTGCCAGCCGAACGACAGGGTCTGGGGCCAACGTCCTGACTTTC. Its translation: CASRTTGSGANVLTF. Full variable domain (missing parts from reference TRBV27 and TRBJ2-6): EAQVTQNPRYLITVTGKKLTVTCSQNMNHEYMSWYRQDPGLGLRQIYYSMNVEVTDKGDVPEGYKVSRKEKRNFPLILESPSPNQTSLYFCASRTTGSGANVLTFGAGSRLTVL.

In its sample, this clone was seen a few times. The chain is built from TRBV13 and TRBJ2-1, with a tentative D call TRBD1 (5 bases). Germline CDR1 and CDR2: PRHDT and FYEKMQ (reference sequence). This CDR3 is 16 amino acids long. The V and J ends lost 0 bases and 3 bases respectively, with 12 bases between them. CDR3 DNA sequence: TGTGCCAGCAGCTTAGGAAGGGGAATGGGCTACAATGAGCAGTTCTTC. Encoded protein: CASSLGRGMGYNEQFF.